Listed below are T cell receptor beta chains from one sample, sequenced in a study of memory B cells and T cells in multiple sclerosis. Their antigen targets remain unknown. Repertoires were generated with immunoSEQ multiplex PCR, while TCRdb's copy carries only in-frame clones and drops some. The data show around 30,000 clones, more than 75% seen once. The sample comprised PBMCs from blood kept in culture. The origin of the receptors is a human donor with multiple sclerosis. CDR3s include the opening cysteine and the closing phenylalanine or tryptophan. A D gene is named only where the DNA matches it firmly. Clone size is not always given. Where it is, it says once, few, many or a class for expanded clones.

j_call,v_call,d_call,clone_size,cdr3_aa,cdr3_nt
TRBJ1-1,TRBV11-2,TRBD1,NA,CASSRQGFDLGNTEAFF,TGTGCCAGCAGCCGACAGGGCTTCGATCTGGGGAACACTGAAGCTTTCTTT
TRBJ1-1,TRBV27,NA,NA,CASSYRMNTEAFF,TGTGCCAGCAGTTATCGTATGAACACTGAAGCTTTCTTT
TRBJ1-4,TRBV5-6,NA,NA,CASSLGHRPSATNEKLFF,TGTGCCAGCAGCCTGGGTCACAGGCCTTCCGCAACTAATGAAAAACTGTTTTTT
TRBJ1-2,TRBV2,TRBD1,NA,CASSELEGGASYGYTF,TGTGCCAGCAGTGAATTGGAAGGGGGCGCTAGCTATGGCTACACCTTC
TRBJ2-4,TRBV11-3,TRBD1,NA,CASSLDRGQDSF,TGTGCCAGCAGCTTAGATAGGGGACAGGATTCCTTC
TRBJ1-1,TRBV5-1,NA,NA,CASSPVRLDMNTEAFF,TGCGCCAGCAGCCCGGTCCGCCTCGATATGAACACTGAAGCTTTCTTT
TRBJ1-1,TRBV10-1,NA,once,CASSEKLNTEAFF,TGCGCCAGCAGTGAGAAATTGAACACTGAAGCTTTCTTT
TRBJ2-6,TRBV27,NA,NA,CASSPSGANVLTF,TGTGCCAGCAGCCCCTCTGGGGCCAACGTCCTGACTTTC
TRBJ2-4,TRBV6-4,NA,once,CASRKQARAKNIQYF,TGTGCCAGCAGGAAACAGGCCCGAGCCAAAAACATTCAGTACTTC
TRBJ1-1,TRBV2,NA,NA,CASSESMRGAGTEAFF,TGTGCCAGCAGTGAATCAATGCGAGGGGCGGGCACTGAAGCTTTCTTT
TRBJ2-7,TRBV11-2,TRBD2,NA,CASSLRLAGDYEQYF,TGTGCCAGCAGCCTCCGACTAGCGGGGGACTACGAGCAGTACTTC
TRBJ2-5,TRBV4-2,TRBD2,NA,CASSPREGRGGQETQYF,TGTGCCAGCAGCCCCCGGGAGGGGCGGGGGGGCCAAGAGACCCAGTACTTC
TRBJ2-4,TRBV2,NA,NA,CASSAGPKNIQYF,TGTGCCAGCAGTGCAGGGCCCAAAAACATTCAGTACTTC
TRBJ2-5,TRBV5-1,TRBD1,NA,CASSPGTVVQETQYF,TGCGCCAGCAGCCCCGGGACAGTTGTCCAAGAGACCCAGTACTTC
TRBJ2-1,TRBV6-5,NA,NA,CASMMERRAYNEQFF,TGTGCCAGCATGATGGAGAGACGGGCCTACAATGAGCAGTTCTTC
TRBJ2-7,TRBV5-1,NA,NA,CASSLGVAVEEQYF,TGCGCCAGCAGCTTGGGGGTTGCGGTCGAGGAGCAGTACTTC